The 10 T cell receptor beta chains reported below all come from one sample, sequenced in a study of molecular identifiers for immune sequencing clone quantification (dated by TCRdb to between 2017 and 2018). Libraries were constructed by PCR. The data were produced on a NextSeq 500. TCRdb reran the public reads through fastp at Q25 and MiXCR, keeping productive beta chains. Rows matching on CDR3 protein sequence are summarized as one entry with the most common DNA and genes. The sample data list about 40,000 distinct CDR3 sequences, and nearly 25% of these were observed just once. Of the sample, around 0.97% is held by the ten largest clones. Sample: naive CD8+ T cells from blood, with Jurkat cell RNA spiked in. The cell subset or site label, read with the paper, signifies: FACS-sorted CD8+CD4-CCR7+CD45RA+ naive T cells. Receptor source: a human donor in good health. Some libraries in this study had Jurkat cell RNA spiked in.

This clonotype was observed many times. This sequence joins TRBV13 and TRBJ2-5; D gene unclear. In germline, CDR1 is PRHDT, CDR2 FYEKMQ (reference sequence). The CDR3 is made up of 17 amino acids. Trimming cost V 0 bases and J 2 bases, with 16 bases left between them. CDR3 in amino acids: CASSLGRTSKWQETQYF. The CDR3 DNA reads as TGTGCCAGCAGCTTAGGCAGAACGTCTAAATGGCAAGAGACCCAGTACTTC.

The gene calls are TRBV11-2 and TRBJ2-1; the D gene is possibly TRBD2 (5 bases). CDR3 size: 15 residues. The V gene's germline CDR1 is SGHAT and CDR2 FQNNGV. V gave up 3 bases and J gave up 9 bases, with 18 bases separating them. The CDR3 region has the DNA TGTGCCAGCAGCTTCCCCCCACTACTAGGTGGTGAGCAGTTCTTC. Translating gives CASSFPPLLGGEQFF.

In regard to this clonotype: This may be a read error: a much more frequent sequence differs by one nucleotide. This rearrangement joins TRBV12-3 or TRBV12-4 to TRBJ2-7; 7 positions agree with TRBD1. The better agreement between TRBJ2-1 and the DNA end casts doubt on the J call. The CDR3 consists of 14 residues. The CDR3 spells CASSSGTVTAEQFF. In DNA, the CDR3 is TGTGCCAGCAGCTCCGGGACAGTAACTGCCGAGCAGTTCTTC.

A remark on this clonotype: At one end the junction does not follow the germline gene, possibly because of a read error. The chain is built from TRBV7-9 and TRBJ2-2, with 9 bases matching TRBD2. The germline V gene has CDR1 SEHNR and CDR2 FQNEAQ (reference sequence). CDR3 length: 15 amino acids. The CDR3: CASSFAGGPHGGLFF. The CDR3 coding sequence is TGTGCCAGCAGCTTCGCGGGGGGGCCCCACGGGGGGCTGTTTTTT.

This clonotype was counted ten times or more. The chain links TRBV19 to TRBJ2-1; TRBD1 matches 9 bases. Germline CDR1 and CDR2: LNHDA and SQIVND (reference sequence). The CDR3 is 15 residues long. The trim removed 5 bases at V and 8 bases at J, leaving 10 bases unmatched. The CDR3 nucleotides are TGTGCCAGTAGTTTCACATACAGGGGGCAGGATGAGCAGTTCTTC. Its translation is CASSFTYRGQDEQFF.

In regard to this clonotype: This may be a read error, as it is one base from a much larger clone. CDR3 sequence (DNA): TGTGCCAGCAGCTTAGGATCTAGGCGAGAGACCCAGTACTTC. Its protein product is CASSLGSRRETQYF. This chain links TRBV13 with TRBJ2-5; D call uncertain. CDR3 length: 14 residues. CDR1 and CDR2 from the germline V gene are PRHDT and FYEKMQ (reference sequence). With 0 bases removed from V and 4 bases from J, the gap between germline ends came to 9 bases.

The chain recombines TRBV7-9 with TRBJ2-1; 8 nucleotides agree with TRBD1. The CDR3 totals 14 residues. Germline loops: CDR1 SEHNR, CDR2 FQNEAQ (reference sequence). V lost 5 bases and J lost 4; bases outside the gene matches: 4. The CDR3 here is CASSEDRGYNEQFF. DNA of the CDR3: TGTGCCAGCAGCGAAGACAGGGGTTACAATGAGCAGTTCTTC.

This clonotype was seen at least ten times. The V call is TRBV20-1, the J call TRBJ2-3, with a possible D match to TRBD1 (5 bases). The CDR3 is 18 residues long. The V end lost 2 bases, the J end lost 1 base, and 22 bases lay between the germline ends. Germline lookup yields CDR1 DFQATT and CDR2 SNEGSKA (reference sequence). As DNA, the CDR3 is TGCAGTGCTAGACTTTCACTTTTAGGGGCCCTTGGCACAGATACGCAGTATTTT. Translating it yields CSARLSLLGALGTDTQYF.

In its sample, this clonotype was seen many times. This rearrangement joins TRBV4-1 to TRBJ1-1; D might be TRBD1 (5 bases). The CDR3 is 13 residues long. Germline V gene sequence: CDR1 MGHRA, CDR2 YSYEKL. V lost 2 bases, J lost 4 bases, and 8 bases lay in between. This CDR3 is CASSQTQGTEAFF. CDR3 DNA sequence: TGCGCCAGCAGCCAAACGCAGGGCACTGAAGCTTTCTTT.

For this clonotype: The germline gene is not matched at one end of the junction; a read error may be the cause. The rearrangement joins TRBV2 to TRBJ2-5; D is unclear. CDR3 length: 14 amino acids. Germline V gives CDR1 SNHLY, CDR2 FYNNEI. CDR3 bases: TGTGCCAGCAGCCCCCCCCGCCCCCAAGAGACCCCGTACTTC. It yields the protein CASSPPRPQETPYF.